This T cell receptor (beta chain) appears in the sequencing data of a study of shared clonotypes between healthy human individuals. The protocol was immunoSEQ multiplex PCR, while the TCRdb copy is restricted to in-frame clones and leaves out a portion. The sample lists 2.3 million or so clones, approximately 93% occurring once. Trimming took off 0 bases at V and 2 bases at J, with 5 bases between the two ends. In germline, CDR1 is SQVTM, CDR2 ANQGSEA. The CDR3 loop spans 13 amino acids. Sequencing input: naive CD4+ T cells from PBMCs. Described subset: CD45RA+ positively selected. This chain links TRBV29-1 with TRBJ1-3; no firm D call. This receptor was identified in a man between 18 and 35 years old in good health. Some clones in this sample may be carry-over from other donors' samples. CDR3 nucleotides: TGCAGCGTTGAAGATGCAGCTGGAAACACCATATATTTT. This encodes CSVEDAAGNTIYF. The full variable domain, its missing parts supplied by reference TRBV29-1 and TRBJ1-3, is SAVISQKPSRDICQRGTSLTIQCQVDSQVTMMFWYRQQPGQSLTLIATANQGSEATYESGFVIDKFPISRPNLTFSTLTVSNMSPEDSSIYLCSVEDAAGNTIYFGEGSWLTVV.